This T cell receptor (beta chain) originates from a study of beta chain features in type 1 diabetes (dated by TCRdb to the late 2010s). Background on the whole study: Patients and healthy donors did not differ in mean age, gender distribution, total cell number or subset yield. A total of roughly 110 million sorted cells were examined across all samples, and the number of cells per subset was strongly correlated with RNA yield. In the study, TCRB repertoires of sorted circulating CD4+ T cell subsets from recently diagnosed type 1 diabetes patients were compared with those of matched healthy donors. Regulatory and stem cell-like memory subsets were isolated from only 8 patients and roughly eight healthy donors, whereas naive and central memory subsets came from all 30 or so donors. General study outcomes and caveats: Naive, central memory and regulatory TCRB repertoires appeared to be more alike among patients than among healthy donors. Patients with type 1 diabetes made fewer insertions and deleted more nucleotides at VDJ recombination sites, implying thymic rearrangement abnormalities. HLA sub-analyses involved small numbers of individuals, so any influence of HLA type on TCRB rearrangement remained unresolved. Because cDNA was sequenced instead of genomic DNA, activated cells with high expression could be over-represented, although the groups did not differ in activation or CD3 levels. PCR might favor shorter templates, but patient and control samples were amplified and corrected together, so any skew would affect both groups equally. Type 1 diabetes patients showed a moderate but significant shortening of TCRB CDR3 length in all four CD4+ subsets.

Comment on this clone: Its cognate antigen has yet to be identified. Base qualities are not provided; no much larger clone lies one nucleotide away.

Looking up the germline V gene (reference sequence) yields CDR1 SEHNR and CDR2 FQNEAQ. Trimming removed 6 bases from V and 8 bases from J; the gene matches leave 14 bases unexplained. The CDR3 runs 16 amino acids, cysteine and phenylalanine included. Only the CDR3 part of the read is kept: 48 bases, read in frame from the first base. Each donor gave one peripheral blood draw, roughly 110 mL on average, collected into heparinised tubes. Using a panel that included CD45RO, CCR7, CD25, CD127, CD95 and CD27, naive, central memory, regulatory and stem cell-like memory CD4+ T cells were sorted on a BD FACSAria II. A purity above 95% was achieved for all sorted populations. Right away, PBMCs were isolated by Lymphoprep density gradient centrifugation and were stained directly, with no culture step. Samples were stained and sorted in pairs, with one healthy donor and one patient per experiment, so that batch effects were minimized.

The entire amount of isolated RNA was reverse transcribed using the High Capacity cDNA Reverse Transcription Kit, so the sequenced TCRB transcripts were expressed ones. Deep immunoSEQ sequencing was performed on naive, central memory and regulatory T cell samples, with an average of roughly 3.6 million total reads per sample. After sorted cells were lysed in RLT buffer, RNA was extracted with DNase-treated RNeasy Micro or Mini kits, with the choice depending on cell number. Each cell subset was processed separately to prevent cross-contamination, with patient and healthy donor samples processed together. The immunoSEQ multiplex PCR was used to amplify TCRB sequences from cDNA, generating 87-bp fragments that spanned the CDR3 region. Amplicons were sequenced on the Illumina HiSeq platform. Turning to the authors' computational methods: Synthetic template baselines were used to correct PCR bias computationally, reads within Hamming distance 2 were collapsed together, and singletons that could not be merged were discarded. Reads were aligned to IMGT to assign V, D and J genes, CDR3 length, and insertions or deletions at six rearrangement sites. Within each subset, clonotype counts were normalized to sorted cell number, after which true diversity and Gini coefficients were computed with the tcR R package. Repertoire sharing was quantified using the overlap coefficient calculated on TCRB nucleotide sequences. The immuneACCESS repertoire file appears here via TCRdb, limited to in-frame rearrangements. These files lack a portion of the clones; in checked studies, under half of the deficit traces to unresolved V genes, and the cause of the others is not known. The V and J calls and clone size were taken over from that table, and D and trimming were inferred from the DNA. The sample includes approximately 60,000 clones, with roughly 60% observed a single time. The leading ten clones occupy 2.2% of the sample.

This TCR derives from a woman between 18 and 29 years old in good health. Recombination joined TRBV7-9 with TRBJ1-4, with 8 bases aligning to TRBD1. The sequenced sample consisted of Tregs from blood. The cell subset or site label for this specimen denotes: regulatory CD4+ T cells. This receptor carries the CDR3 CASRRTGLGLEEKLFF. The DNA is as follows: TGTGCCAGCAGGAGGACAGGGCTAGGGTTAGAGGAAAAACTGTTTTTT.